The rows below give T cell receptor beta chains drawn from one sample of a study of blood T cells in healthy people across ages. TCRdb reprocessed the 5' RACE reads with MiXCR, giving one entry per CDR3 protein. The sample shows approximately 360,000 distinct CDR3 sequences, 45% to 60% of them seen only once. The material sequenced was blood. All receptors come from a man aged 60-69 years in good health. Both conserved end residues are part of each CDR3. Fields, in order: clone size, D gene, V gene, J gene, CDR3 DNA, CDR3 protein. The D gene is left open where the match is weak. Some rows have no size entry. The others give once, few or many, or a class for an expanded clone.

size: .
D: TRBD1
V: TRBV4-3
J: TRBJ2-2
DNA: TGCGCCAGCAGCCTGGGACAGGGGTTTACCGGGGAGCTGTTTTTT
CDR3: CASSLGQGFTGELFF

size: once
D: TRBD1
V: TRBV6-6
J: TRBJ1-6
DNA: TGTGCCAGCAGTTCCGGGGACAGAAATAATTCACCCCTCCACTTT
CDR3: CASSSGDRNNSPLHF

size: once
D: TRBD2
V: TRBV24-1
J: TRBJ2-3
DNA: TGTGCCACCAGCTCCTCCCGGGGGGGGAGAGCGGGACGGGTCACAGATACGCAGTATTTT
CDR3: CATSSSRGGRAGRVTDTQYF

size: .
D: .
V: TRBV4-2
J: TRBJ2-3
DNA: TGTGCCAGCAGCCCGAACTCCGAAAATACGCAGTATTTT
CDR3: CASSPNSENTQYF

size: few
D: TRBD2
V: TRBV7-2
J: TRBJ2-5
DNA: TGTGCCAGCAGCCCGAGGCTAGCGGGAGTTGGAGAGACCCAGTACTTC
CDR3: CASSPRLAGVGETQYF

size: .
D: .
V: TRBV9
J: TRBJ1-3
DNA: TGTGCCAGCAGCGCGTGGGGCTCTGGAAACACCATATATTTT
CDR3: CASSAWGSGNTIYF

size: .
D: .
V: TRBV11-2
J: TRBJ2-1
DNA: TGTGCCAGCAGCCAGGGGGGCAGTCCGACCTACAATGAGCAGTTCTTC
CDR3: CASSQGGSPTYNEQFF

size: .
D: .
V: TRBV7-2
J: TRBJ1-2
DNA: TGTGCCAGCAGCTTCGCGGGAACCGAGGGTGGAGGCTACACCTTC
CDR3: CASSFAGTEGGGYTF

size: .
D: TRBD2
V: TRBV4-2
J: TRBJ2-3
DNA: TGTGCCAGCAGCCAAGAATCCCTGACTAGCGGGGGAACAGATACGCAGTATTTT
CDR3: CASSQESLTSGGTDTQYF

size: .
D: .
V: TRBV12-3/TRBV12-4
J: TRBJ2-3
DNA: TGTGCCAGCACCCCGGGAGCGTCTCAGTTACGCCAGTATTTT
CDR3: CASTPGASQLRQYF

size: .
D: .
V: TRBV7-9
J: TRBJ2-7
DNA: TGTGCCAGCAGCTCCAGTCCCGAGCAGTACTTC
CDR3: CASSSSPEQYF

size: .
D: .
V: TRBV6-1
J: TRBJ1-1
DNA: TGTGCCAGCAGTGCGAACAGGGTGAACACTGAAGCTTTCTTT
CDR3: CASSANRVNTEAFF

size: few
D: .
V: TRBV7-2
J: TRBJ2-1
DNA: TGTGCCAGCAGCTCACTCAGGGTTGCTGAGCAGTTCTTC
CDR3: CASSSLRVAEQFF

size: few
D: TRBD1
V: TRBV5-1
J: TRBJ2-1
DNA: TGCGCCAGCAGCCTATTAAACAGGGGCCCCGAGCAGTTCTTC
CDR3: CASSLLNRGPEQFF

size: .
D: TRBD2
V: TRBV9
J: TRBJ2-7
DNA: TGTGCCAGCAGCGTCGCTAGCGGGGGGATGAGCTCCTACGAGCAGTACTTC
CDR3: CASSVASGGMSSYEQYF

size: many
D: .
V: TRBV7-2
J: TRBJ2-1
DNA: TGTGCCAGCAGCTTAGCGGACAATGAGCAGTTCTTC
CDR3: CASSLADNEQFF

size: .
D: .
V: TRBV21-1
J: TRBJ2-4
DNA: TGTGCCAGCAGCAAAGGGGGAAGGCGGGACAGGGTTCCGCTTATTCAGTACTTC
CDR3: CASSKGGRRDRVPLIQYF

size: few
D: TRBD1
V: TRBV29-1
J: TRBJ2-7
DNA: TGCAGCGTTGGTGCCGGGACAGGAGGTCAGTACTTC
CDR3: CSVGAGTGGQYF

size: few
D: .
V: TRBV29-1
J: TRBJ2-7
DNA: TGCAGCGTTGTAACCTGGAGCTCCTACGAGCAGTACTTC
CDR3: CSVVTWSSYEQYF

size: few
D: .
V: TRBV6-2/TRBV6-3
J: TRBJ1-2
DNA: TGTGCCAGCAGAACGGGGAGGGATGGCTACACCTTC
CDR3: CASRTGRDGYTF

size: .
D: TRBD2
V: TRBV11-2
J: TRBJ2-3
DNA: TGTGCCAGCAGCTTAGGCAGGGTAGCGGGCTCCACAGATACGCAGTATTTT
CDR3: CASSLGRVAGSTDTQYF

size: .
D: .
V: TRBV5-1
J: TRBJ2-6
DNA: TGCGCCAGCAGCTCGTTCCCAGGTGGCGGTTCCTCTGGGGCCAACGTCCGGACTTTC
CDR3: CASSSFPGGGSSGANVRTF

size: .
D: .
V: TRBV9
J: TRBJ2-2
DNA: TGTGCCAGCAGCGCCGTCACCGGGGAGCTGTTTTTT
CDR3: CASSAVTGELFF

size: .
D: TRBD1
V: TRBV12-3/TRBV12-4
J: TRBJ2-3
DNA: TGTGCCAGCAGTTTAGGGACAGGGGCTGGAGATACGCAGTATTTT
CDR3: CASSLGTGAGDTQYF

size: few
D: .
V: TRBV6-2/TRBV6-3
J: TRBJ2-7
DNA: TGTGCCAGCAGAGATAGCGGTACCTACGAGCAGTACTTC
CDR3: CASRDSGTYEQYF

size: .
D: TRBD1
V: TRBV20-1
J: TRBJ1-2
DNA: TGCAGTGCTAGGGCCCGGACAGGGGGTTATGGCTACACCTTC
CDR3: CSARARTGGYGYTF

size: many
D: TRBD1
V: TRBV11-2
J: TRBJ1-2
DNA: TGTGCCAGCACCCGTCAGGGGGCGGCGAATAACTATGGCTACACCTTC
CDR3: CASTRQGAANNYGYTF

size: .
D: TRBD2
V: TRBV11-2
J: TRBJ2-7
DNA: TGTGCCAGCAGCTTATACCGGGGGGTAGACTACGAGCAGTACTTC
CDR3: CASSLYRGVDYEQYF

size: .
D: .
V: TRBV10-3
J: TRBJ1-2
DNA: TGTGCCATCAGTGGGCAGGGGCTCAGGTCAAGCTACACCTTC
CDR3: CAISGQGLRSSYTF

size: .
D: TRBD2
V: TRBV4-2
J: TRBJ2-7
DNA: TGTGCCAGCAGCCAGTTAGGACTAGCGGGGTACGAGCAGTACTTC
CDR3: CASSQLGLAGYEQYF

size: .
D: TRBD1
V: TRBV6-2/TRBV6-3
J: TRBJ1-5
DNA: TGTGCCAGCAGTTACTCGGGCCAGGGGGCTTACAATCAGCCCCAGCATTTT
CDR3: CASSYSGQGAYNQPQHF

size: .
D: .
V: TRBV7-9
J: TRBJ2-7
DNA: TGTGCCAGCAGCCAGCGACTAGTTGACGAGCAGTACTTC
CDR3: CASSQRLVDEQYF

size: .
D: TRBD2
V: TRBV29-1
J: TRBJ2-7
DNA: TGCAGCGCTGTAGCGGGAGCAATCGAGCAGTACTTC
CDR3: CSAVAGAIEQYF

size: .
D: TRBD1
V: TRBV27
J: TRBJ2-1
DNA: TGTGCCAGCAGTTGGAGCCCCGGGACAGTCATCTACAATGAGCAGTTCTTC
CDR3: CASSWSPGTVIYNEQFF

size: .
D: .
V: TRBV10-3
J: TRBJ1-5
DNA: TGTGCCATCAGCCCCGACAGAAATCAGCCCCAGCATTTT
CDR3: CAISPDRNQPQHF

size: .
D: TRBD1
V: TRBV7-9
J: TRBJ2-7
DNA: TGTGCCAGCAGATCGGACAGGGCTTCTGGGGCCCAGTACTTC
CDR3: CASRSDRASGAQYF

size: few
D: TRBD2
V: TRBV24-1
J: TRBJ2-1
DNA: TGTGCCACCCGCCCCCGGGAGGGCATAAATGAGCAGTTCTTC
CDR3: CATRPREGINEQFF

size: many
D: TRBD2
V: TRBV28
J: TRBJ2-5
DNA: TGTGCCAGCAGCCTCGCCGGGAATAGCGGGAAAGAGACCCAGTACTTC
CDR3: CASSLAGNSGKETQYF

size: many
D: .
V: TRBV20-1
J: TRBJ1-1
DNA: TGCAGTGCCCAGAGCGGGGAGTCAGGTGAAGCTTTCTTT
CDR3: CSAQSGESGEAFF

size: .
D: .
V: TRBV11-2
J: TRBJ2-1
DNA: TGTGCCAGCAGCTTAGTGCTAGCTATGGGGTATGAGCAGTTCTTC
CDR3: CASSLVLAMGYEQFF

size: .
D: TRBD1
V: TRBV20-1
J: TRBJ2-7
DNA: TGCAGTGCTAGAGATGGGGGACAGGTTATATACGAGCAGTACTTC
CDR3: CSARDGGQVIYEQYF

size: few
D: .
V: TRBV30
J: TRBJ2-3
DNA: TGTGCCTGGAGACAGACCACAGATACGCAGTATTTT
CDR3: CAWRQTTDTQYF

size: .
D: .
V: TRBV20-1
J: TRBJ2-1
DNA: TGCAGTGCTAGACTACCCGGGACCCGGCAACCAAGGGAGCAGTTCTTC
CDR3: CSARLPGTRQPREQFF

size: .
D: .
V: TRBV21-1
J: TRBJ2-1
DNA: TGTGCCAGCAGCAGAGCGGGTTACCTCTGGGATGAGCAGTTCTTC
CDR3: CASSRAGYLWDEQFF

size: .
D: .
V: TRBV21-1
J: TRBJ1-2
DNA: TGTGCCAGCCCTCAACCTCAGGGGGATTGGCATATTGGCTACACCTTC
CDR3: CASPQPQGDWHIGYTF

size: .
D: .
V: TRBV7-2
J: TRBJ2-7
DNA: TGTGCCAGCAGCTCACAGGATTCCTACGAGCAGTACTTC
CDR3: CASSSQDSYEQYF

size: .
D: .
V: TRBV7-9
J: TRBJ1-1
DNA: TGTGCCAGCAGCGAAGGCAGGAAGGGCACTGAAGCTTTCTTT
CDR3: CASSEGRKGTEAFF

size: .
D: .
V: TRBV2
J: TRBJ2-1
DNA: TGTGCCAGCCTGCCGGATCAAGGGAATGAGCAGTTCTTC
CDR3: CASLPDQGNEQFF